The entry that follows covers one TCR beta chain sequence. The target antigen is unknown. Sequencing used immunoSEQ multiplex PCR; TCRdb keeps in-frame clones, though not all of them. This sample yields 40,000 to 60,000 clones, of which about 88% are seen a single time; 0.46% belongs to the top ten. The data belong to a study of graft-versus-host responses after intestinal transplantation. Study observations and caveats: Allografts from individuals with graft-donor T cell macrochimerism displayed high graft-versus-host to host-versus-graft clonal ratios. Present in recipient marrow, GvH clones included some that appeared first in ileum or blood.

The sequencing here drew on unstimulated CD4+ T cells sorted from spleen or lymph node cells, taken before transplant. The receptor's source is a human donor who was the organ donor for an intestinal transplant.

Here the CDR3 reads CSVGQGGETQYF. The CDR3 DNA reads TGCAGCGTGGGACAGGGGGGAGAGACCCAGTACTTC. The gene calls are TRBV29-1 and TRBJ2-5; 11 positions match TRBD1. The ends lost 6 bases at V and 4 bases at J; junction bases unmatched: 1. CDR1 is SQVTM, CDR2 ANQGSEA, per germline. This CDR3 has 12 residues.